What follows describes a single T cell receptor beta chain. No antigen is known for it. No qualities accompany the bases; no much larger clone lies one base away. The immunoSEQ Assay, a bias-controlled multiplex PCR, was used to amplify TCRbeta CDR3 regions from genomic DNA. Processing in the source paper ran as follows. Nucleated cell counts per sample were estimated from amplification of reference gene primers within the assay. To quantify the absolute abundance of each unique TCRbeta CDR3 rearrangement, sequence reads were collapsed and filtered. Productive Simpson clonality was computed per sample as the square root of Simpson's diversity index over productive rearrangements. The table was pulled from immuneACCESS by TCRdb, which kept in-frame rearrangements only. Such tables lose some clones; where checked, under half of the loss comes from unresolved V genes, and the rest has no known cause. The V and J calls and clone size were taken over from that table, and D and trimming were inferred from the DNA. The sample table lists some 200,000 clones, around four fifths of them with a count of one. Of the sample, about 6% falls within the top ten clones.

This sample is drawn from a study of blood T cell repertoires in COVID-19 (TCRdb year 2020). Broadly, across the study: Samples covering the acute and convalescent phases of COVID-19 were provided by collaborators in the United States, Italy and Spain. HLA class I and class II types, where available, came from metadata supplied by the sample provider rather than from assay-based typing. The repertoires were released in a freely available public database intended as a resource for research on the immune response to SARS-CoV-2. The sample metadata nearly always contained a de-identified subject ID, COVID-19 status, age in years and sex. The samples were drawn from the first 160 participants of the ongoing ImmuneRACE study and from some 1,300 subjects provided by 6 global collaborators. The material from the prospective study consisted of cDNA or gDNA derived from T cells, B-cell-depleted T cells, or PBMCs. Deeply sampled blood TCRbeta repertoires from subjects exposed to, actively infected with, or recovered from COVID-19 were included in the dataset. The research as a whole found: How much clinical and demographic metadata was included differed by source and by participant, and the metadata was provided uncurated.

Each collaborating institution followed its own protocols to collect whole blood in K2EDTA tubes. For TCRbeta analysis, collaborators shipped samples as frozen whole blood, isolated PBMCs, or DNA extracted from either of those sample types. CDR1 and CDR2 are drawn from the germline V gene: SQVTM, ANQGSEA. The CDR3 has 12 amino acids, counting the end cysteine and phenylalanine. This entry keeps only the CDR3 DNA: 36 bases, framed from base 1. V is cut by 7 bases and J by 3 bases, and the space between the germline ends is 7 bases. Material for sequencing was peripheral blood. Recombination joined TRBV29-1 with TRBJ2-6; the D gene is not confidently resolved. The clonotype originates from a woman between 40 and 55 years old with acute or convalescent COVID-19. For the CDR3, the sequence is CSAGHGANVLTF. The nucleotides are TGCAGCGCCGGCCATGGGGCCAACGTCCTGACTTTC.